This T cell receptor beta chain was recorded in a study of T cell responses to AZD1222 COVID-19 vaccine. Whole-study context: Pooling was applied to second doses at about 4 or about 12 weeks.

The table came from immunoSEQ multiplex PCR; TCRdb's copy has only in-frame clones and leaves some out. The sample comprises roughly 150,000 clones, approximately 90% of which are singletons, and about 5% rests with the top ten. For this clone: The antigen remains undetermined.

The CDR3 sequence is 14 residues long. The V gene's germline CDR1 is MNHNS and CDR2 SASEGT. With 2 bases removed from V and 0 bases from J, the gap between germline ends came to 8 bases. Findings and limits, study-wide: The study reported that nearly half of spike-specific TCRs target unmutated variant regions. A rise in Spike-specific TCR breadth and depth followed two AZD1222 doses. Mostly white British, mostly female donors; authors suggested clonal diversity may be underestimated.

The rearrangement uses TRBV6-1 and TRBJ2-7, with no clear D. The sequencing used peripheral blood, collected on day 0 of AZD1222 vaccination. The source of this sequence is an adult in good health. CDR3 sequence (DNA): TGTGCCAGCAGTGAAACGCGCAGCTCCTACGAGCAGTACTTC. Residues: CASSETRSSYEQYF.